The next 26 T cell receptor beta chains were all read from a single sample in a study of blood T cell repertoires in COVID-19. TCRdb's copy holds only in-frame clones and misses some; the assay was immunoSEQ multiplex PCR. This table has 100,000 to 130,000 clones, about 91% appearing once. The sequencing sample was made of peripheral blood. The receptors here all came from a man in his fifties with active or convalescent COVID-19.

J is TRBJ1-1 and V is TRBV28; D uncertain. This CDR3 comprises 15 residues. Trimming pared 2 bases from V and 1 base from J, leaving 11 bases between. Germline CDR1 MDHEN, CDR2 SYDVKM. The CDR3 spells CASSLGGRQNTEAFF. DNA for the CDR3: TGTGCCAGCAGTTTAGGAGGACGGCAGAACACTGAAGCTTTCTTT.

The chain recombines TRBV5-1 with TRBJ1-1; possibly TRBD1 for D (5 bases). CDR3 length: 13 residues. Germline lookup yields CDR1 SGHRS and CDR2 YFSETQ. Trimming pared 5 bases from V and 1 base from J, leaving 9 bases between. The CDR3 spells CASRSGENTEAFF. The DNA of the CDR3 is TGCGCCAGCAGGTCGGGGGAGAACACTGAAGCTTTCTTT.

V is TRBV6-5 and J is TRBJ2-5; D is possibly TRBD2 (5 bases). Germline V gene data show CDR1 as MNHEY and CDR2 as SVGAGI. V was clipped by 6 bases and J by 5 bases, with 13 bases between them. There are 13 residues in the CDR3. The CDR3 here is CASSLAEGETQYF. The CDR3, as DNA: TGTGCCAGCAGCCTCGCCGAGGGCGAGACCCAGTACTTC.

The chain joins TRBV5-8 to TRBJ1-1; D is ambiguous. The V and J ends lost 3 bases and 8 bases respectively, with 17 bases between them. Looked up from germline, CDR1 is SGHTS and CDR2 is YDEGEE. This CDR3 comprises 14 residues. The CDR3 is CASSSWIPGDEAFF. The CDR3, as DNA: TGTGCCAGCAGCTCATGGATTCCCGGAGACGAAGCTTTCTTT.

The CDR3 loop is CASRTTRTNLETQYF. The CDR3 nucleotides read TGTGCCAGCAGAACGACCCGCACTAACTTAGAGACCCAGTACTTC. The chain carries TRBV27 and TRBJ2-5; no reliable D call. Germline V gene sequence: CDR1 MNHEY, CDR2 SMNVEV (reference sequence). Trimming shortened V by 6 bases and J by 4 bases, and 18 bases separated the two germline ends. CDR3 size: 15 residues.

This rearrangement joins TRBV9 to TRBJ1-2; no clear D. The length of the CDR3 is 12 residues. V lost 3 bases and J 8 bases, leaving 11 bases between the germline ends. The germline gives CDR1 SGDLS, CDR2 YYNGEE. CDR3 amino acids: CASSASVFGYTF. In DNA form, the CDR3 reads TGTGCCAGCAGCGCCAGTGTCTTCGGCTACACCTTC.

The chain combines TRBV10-3 with TRBJ1-6; perhaps TRBD1 as D (6 bases). Per germline, CDR1 ENHRY and CDR2 SYGVKD. The CDR3 covers 16 residues. The V end was cut by 0 bases, the J end by 7 bases, with 13 bases between. The CDR3 DNA is TGTGCCATCAGTGAGTCCTACGGGACACGAAATTCACCCCTCCACTTT. Translated: CAISESYGTRNSPLHF.

The J gene is TRBJ2-3, the V gene TRBV5-1; D is possibly TRBD1 (6 bases). The germline gives CDR1 SGHRS, CDR2 YFSETQ. The CDR3 has 16 residues. Trimming left V 3 bases short and J 0 bases short, with 14 bases between. CDR3 amino acids: CASSSTGTPSTDTQYF. CDR3 nucleotide sequence: TGCGCCAGCAGCTCCACCGGGACACCGAGCACAGATACGCAGTATTTT.

J is TRBJ2-1 and V is TRBV27; the D gene is possibly TRBD1 (6 bases). The CDR3 totals 16 residues. Trimming pared 4 bases from V and 5 bases from J, leaving 18 bases between. Germline lookup yields CDR1 MNHEY and CDR2 SMNVEV (reference sequence). The CDR3 loop reads CASSYSTGFGHNEQFF. The CDR3 DNA reads as TGTGCCAGCAGTTATTCAACAGGGTTCGGGCACAATGAGCAGTTCTTC.

The chain employs TRBV4-2 and TRBJ1-5, with D tentatively TRBD1 (5 bases). Germline CDR1 and CDR2: LGHNA and YNFKEQ. Trimming left V 4 bases short and J 0 bases short, with 7 bases between. This CDR3 comprises 14 residues. CDR3 amino acids: CASSRGGSNQPQHF. CDR3 bases: TGTGCCAGCAGCCGCGGGGGTAGCAATCAGCCCCAGCATTTT.

The gene calls are TRBV2 and TRBJ2-5, with D possibly being TRBD1 (6 bases). V lost 7 bases and J lost 0, with 12 bases in between. This CDR3 contains 14 residues. The germline V gene encodes CDR1 SNHLY and CDR2 FYNNEI. The CDR3, as DNA: TGTGCCAGCACCCTAGACAGGTACCAAGAGACCCAGTACTTC. Encoded protein: CASTLDRYQETQYF.

The J gene is TRBJ1-3, the V gene TRBV5-1, with unresolved D. This CDR3 contains 15 residues. Looked up from germline, CDR1 is SGHRS and CDR2 is YFSETQ. V lost 4 bases and J 0 bases, leaving 11 bases between the germline ends. The chain's CDR3 is CASSVQANSGNTIYF. DNA of the CDR3: TGCGCCAGCAGCGTGCAGGCGAACTCTGGAAACACCATATATTTT.

The chain carries TRBV19 and TRBJ2-1; 10 nucleotides line up with TRBD2. The J segment lost 4 bases and the V segment lost 5 bases, leaving 5 bases of the junction unmatched. CDR1 is LNHDA and CDR2 is SQIVND in the germline V gene (reference sequence). CDR3 length equals 15 residues. The CDR3 DNA sequence: TGTGCCAGTAGTCCCGGGACTAGCGCTTACAATGAGCAGTTCTTC. Protein: CASSPGTSAYNEQFF.

This clone was counted a few times. The chain joins TRBV30 to TRBJ1-6; 9 bases line up with TRBD1. Losses at the gene ends were 6 bases for V and 7 bases for J; bases not matched to a gene: 4. This CDR3 region has 13 residues. CDR1 is GTSNPN, CDR2 SVGIG, per germline (reference sequence). CDR3 nucleotide sequence: TGTGCCTGTGACAGGGGGATGAATTCACCCCTCCACTTT. Its translation is CACDRGMNSPLHF.

The chain is built from TRBV5-5 and TRBJ1-1, with D maybe TRBD1 (5 bases). Trimming left V 2 bases short and J 1 base short, with 6 bases between. The CDR3 totals 13 residues. Germline CDR1 reads SGHKS; CDR2 reads YYEKEE (reference sequence). The CDR3 DNA is TGTGCCAGCAGCTTCCAGGGGAACACTGAAGCTTTCTTT. Translation gives CASSFQGNTEAFF.

The chain links TRBV30 to TRBJ2-5; TRBD2 aligns across 10 bases. The CDR3 loop spans 13 amino acids. CDR1 and CDR2 from the germline V gene are GTSNPN and SVGIG (reference sequence). V lost 2 bases, J lost 5 bases, and 2 bases stayed unmatched. For the CDR3, the DNA is TGTGCCTGGAGTCTAGCGGGAGTTGAGACCCAGTACTTC. Encoded protein: CAWSLAGVETQYF.

This clone has only one observation. The rearrangement links TRBV10-1 to TRBJ2-3, with TRBD1 matching over 11 bases. Germline V gives CDR1 WNHNN, CDR2 SYGVQD (reference sequence). Trimming cost V 0 bases and J 5 bases; bases outside gene matches: 7. The CDR3 has 17 amino acids. DNA for the CDR3: TGCGCCAGCAGTGAGTCGTATCATGGGACAGGGGGAGATACGCAGTATTTT. The encoded protein is CASSESYHGTGGDTQYF.

The chain links TRBV9 to TRBJ2-6, with TRBD2 matching over 15 bases. The CDR3 runs 21 residues. Germline V gene sequence: CDR1 SGDLS, CDR2 YYNGEE. V trimming: 0 bases; J trimming: 4 bases; junction bases outside the gene matches: 11. The CDR3 nucleotides are TGTGCCAGCAGCGTAGCTATTCGAGGGACTAGCGGGAGGTTGGGGGCCAACGTCCTGACTTTC. It translates to CASSVAIRGTSGRLGANVLTF.

The chain recombines TRBV2 with TRBJ1-5, with D possibly TRBD1 on 6 matching bases. CDR3 length equals 14 residues. The V gene's germline CDR1 is SNHLY and CDR2 FYNNEI. V shed 6 bases and J shed 3 bases, with 12 bases lying between them. CDR3 region: CASRNREDNQPQHF. CDR3 coding DNA: TGTGCCAGCAGAAACAGGGAAGACAATCAGCCCCAGCATTTT.

This CDR3 is CSVGGDPGANVLTF. The CDR3 DNA reads TGCAGCGTGGGGGGAGACCCCGGGGCCAACGTCCTGACTTTC. This rearrangement joins TRBV29-1 to TRBJ2-6; D perhaps matches TRBD2 (6 bases). The V end lost 6 bases, the J end lost 4 bases, and 13 bases lay between the germline ends. The germline V gene encodes CDR1 SQVTM and CDR2 ANQGSEA. CDR3 length equals 14 residues.

The chain is built from TRBV7-9 and TRBJ2-1, with 7 bases fitting TRBD2. The CDR3 extends over 12 amino acids. V lost 5 bases and J lost 9; bases outside the gene matches: 4. Germline CDR1 and CDR2: SEHNR and FQNEAQ (reference sequence). This chain's CDR3 is CASSGLGSEQFF. CDR3 in DNA: TGTGCCAGCAGCGGACTAGGTTCTGAGCAGTTCTTC.

The chain carries TRBV10-3 and TRBJ2-2; a possible D gene is TRBD2 (5 bases). The CDR3 length is 15 residues. V was clipped by 8 bases and J by 0 bases, with 13 bases between them. Germline CDR1 reads ENHRY; CDR2 reads SYGVKD. CDR3 nucleotides: TGTGCCATCCCGCTGGGGAGATCGAACACCGGGGAGCTGTTTTTT. Protein sequence: CAIPLGRSNTGELFF.

V gene TRBV28 combines with J gene TRBJ2-7, with 7 bases that match TRBD2. The CDR3 is 16 amino acids. Per the germline V gene, CDR1 is MDHEN and CDR2 is SYDVKM. The V gene end was trimmed by 7 bases and the J gene end by 2 bases; junction bases not matched to a gene: 14. The DNA for the CDR3 is TGTGCCAGCATTCCTGGGGGGAGCGGGATTGCCTACGAGCAGTACTTC. Protein sequence: CASIPGGSGIAYEQYF.

The sample holds a few counts of this clone. V and J are TRBV28 and TRBJ1-5, with a tentative D call TRBD1 (6 bases). Between the trimmed V and J ends, which lost 3 bases and 7 bases, there was a span of 19 bases. Germline V CDR1 and CDR2: MDHEN, SYDVKM. This CDR3 is built from 16 residues. CDR3 sequence: CASSLGRSGGGQPQHF. The CDR3 nucleotides are TGTGCCAGCAGTTTGGGTCGGTCGGGGGGCGGACAGCCCCAGCATTTT.

This clone was seen just once. This rearrangement joins TRBV7-9 to TRBJ2-2; weak D call: TRBD2 (6 bases). Germline V CDR1 and CDR2: SEHNR, FQNEAQ (reference sequence). The CDR3 extends over 15 amino acids. Trimming took 6 bases from V and 7 from J, leaving 18 bases between them. CDR3 region: CASSWVKAGGGELFF. The DNA for the CDR3 is TGTGCCAGCAGTTGGGTGAAGGCCGGGGGCGGGGAGCTGTTTTTT.

This clone was found once. In DNA form, the CDR3 reads TGCAGCGTTGGTGGGACTAGCGGGAACACCTACGAGCAGTACTTC. This gives the protein CSVGGTSGNTYEQYF. V and J are TRBV29-1 and TRBJ2-7; TRBD2 agrees at 13 bases. Germline assignment: CDR1 SQVTM and CDR2 ANQGSEA. V shed 4 bases and J 2 bases; nucleotides not matched to a gene: 5. The CDR3 is 15 residues long.